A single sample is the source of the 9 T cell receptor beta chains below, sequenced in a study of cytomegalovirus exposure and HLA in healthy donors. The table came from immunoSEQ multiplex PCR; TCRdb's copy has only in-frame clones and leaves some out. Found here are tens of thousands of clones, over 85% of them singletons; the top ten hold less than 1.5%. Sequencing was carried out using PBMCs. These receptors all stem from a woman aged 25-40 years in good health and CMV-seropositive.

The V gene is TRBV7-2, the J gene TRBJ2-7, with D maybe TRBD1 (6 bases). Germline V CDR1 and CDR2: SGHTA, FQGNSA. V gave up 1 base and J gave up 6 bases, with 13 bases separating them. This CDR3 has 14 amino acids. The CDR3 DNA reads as TGTGCCAGCAGCTTAGGGACAGTAACGGGCGAGCAGTACTTC. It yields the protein CASSLGTVTGEQYF.

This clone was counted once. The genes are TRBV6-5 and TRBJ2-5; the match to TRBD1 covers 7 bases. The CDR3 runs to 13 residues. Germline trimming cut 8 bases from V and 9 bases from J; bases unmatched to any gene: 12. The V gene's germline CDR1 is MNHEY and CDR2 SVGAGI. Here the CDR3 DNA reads TGTGCCAGCGGAAAGGGACAGCAATTGCCCCAGTACTTC. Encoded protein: CASGKGQQLPQYF.

This chain's CDR3 is CASSVPGNYGYTF. The DNA for the CDR3 is TGTGCCAGCAGTGTTCCGGGGAACTATGGCTACACCTTC. The gene calls are TRBV2 and TRBJ1-2; D is unclear. CDR3 length: 13 amino acids. Germline values: CDR1 SNHLY, CDR2 FYNNEI. Trimming pared 4 bases from V and 2 bases from J, leaving 8 bases between.

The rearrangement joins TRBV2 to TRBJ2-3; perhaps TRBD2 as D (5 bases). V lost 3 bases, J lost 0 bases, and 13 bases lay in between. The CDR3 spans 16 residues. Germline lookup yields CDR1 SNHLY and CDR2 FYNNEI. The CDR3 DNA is TGTGCCAGCAGTGACGATTCCGCGGGTAGCACAGATACGCAGTATTTT. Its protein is CASSDDSAGSTDTQYF.

For the CDR3, the DNA is TGTGCCAGCTCACTTTTTACACCCTCCCCTGACAGTCAAGAGACCCAGTACTTC. It codes for CASSLFTPSPDSQETQYF. This chain joins TRBV18 and TRBJ2-5; TRBD1 is a possible D gene (5 bases). This CDR3 comprises 18 residues. Trimming left V 4 bases short and J 2 bases short, with 23 bases between. Germline V gene lookup returns CDR1 KGHSH and CDR2 LQKENI. The full variable domain, in which reference TRBV18 and TRBJ2-5 provide the parts outside the CDR3, is NAGVMQNPRHLVRRRGQEARLRCSPMKGHSHVYWYRQLPEEGLKFMVYLQKENIIDESGMPKERFSAEFPKEGPSILRIQQVVRGDSAAYFCASSLFTPSPDSQETQYFGPGTRLLVL.

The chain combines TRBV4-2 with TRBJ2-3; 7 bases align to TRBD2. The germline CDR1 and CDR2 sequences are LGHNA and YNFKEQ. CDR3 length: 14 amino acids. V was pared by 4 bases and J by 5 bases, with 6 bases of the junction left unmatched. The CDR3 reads CASSPQRDRDTQYF. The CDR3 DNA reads TGTGCCAGCAGCCCTCAGCGGGATAGAGATACGCAGTATTTT.

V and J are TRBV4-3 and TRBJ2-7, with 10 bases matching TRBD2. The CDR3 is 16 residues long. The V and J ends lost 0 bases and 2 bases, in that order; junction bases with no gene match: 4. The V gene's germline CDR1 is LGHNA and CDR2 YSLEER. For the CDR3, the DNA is TGCGCCAGCAGCCAAGATAGAACTAGCGGGACCTACGAGCAGTACTTC. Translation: CASSQDRTSGTYEQYF.

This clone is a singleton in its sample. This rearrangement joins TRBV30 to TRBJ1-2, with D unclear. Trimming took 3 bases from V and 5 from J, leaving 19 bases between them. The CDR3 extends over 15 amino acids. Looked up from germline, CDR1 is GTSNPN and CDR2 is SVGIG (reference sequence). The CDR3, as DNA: TGTGCCTGGAGCTCCCGCCCCGGGTCGGGGTATGGCTACACCTTC. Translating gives CAWSSRPGSGYGYTF.

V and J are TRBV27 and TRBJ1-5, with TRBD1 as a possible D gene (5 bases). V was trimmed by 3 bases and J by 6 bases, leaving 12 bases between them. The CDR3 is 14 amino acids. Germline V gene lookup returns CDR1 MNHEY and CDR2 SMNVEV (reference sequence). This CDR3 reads CASSLAAQVQPQHF. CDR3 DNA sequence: TGTGCCAGCAGTTTGGCTGCACAGGTTCAGCCCCAGCATTTT.